One and the same sample provided the 16 T cell receptor beta chains below, sequenced in a study of low-dose radiotherapy and immunotherapy resistance in tumors. With TRAV- and TRBV-specific primers, first-strand cDNA was made, covering the alpha and beta chains. The authors amplified TCRs for about 18 PCR cycles with a constant-region primer and a V-primer adapter. Using its own MiXCR run on the reads, TCRdb lists one record per CDR3 protein. The sample includes 75,000 to 95,000 distinct CDR3 sequences, under 10% of them seen just once. The time point here: before trial treatment. The sequencing here drew on PBMCs, taken before treatment. The receptors here all came from a male donor with prostate cancer.

This clonotype was recorded many times. The chain is built from TRBV4-1 and TRBJ2-2; D assignment may be TRBD1 or TRBD2 (7 bases each). V lost 4 bases and J 1 base, leaving 13 bases between the germline ends. The CDR3 runs 16 residues. The germline V gene has CDR1 MGHRA and CDR2 YSYEKL. This CDR3 reads CASSPGGGVNTGELFF. The CDR3 nucleotides are TGCGCCAGCAGCCCAGGGGGGGGAGTGAACACCGGGGAGCTGTTTTTT.

This clonotype was picked up many times. This chain links TRBV7-8 with TRBJ2-1, with TRBD1 matching over 7 bases. V shed 3 bases, J shed 0 bases, and the junction held 5 bases outside the gene matches. Per the germline V gene, CDR1 is SGHVS and CDR2 is FQNEAQ. CDR3 length: 16 residues. CDR3 sequence: CASSFPRQGSYNEQFF. CDR3 DNA: TGTGCCAGCAGCTTTCCGCGACAGGGCTCCTACAATGAGCAGTTCTTC.

This clonotype occurred many times. This chain links TRBV28 with TRBJ1-1; a possible D gene is TRBD1 (5 bases). Germline values: CDR1 MDHEN, CDR2 SYDVKM. This CDR3 is built from 14 residues. V was pared by 1 base and J by 1 base, with 7 bases between. CDR3 in DNA: TGTGCCAGCAGTTTATTAAGGGGGAACACTGAAGCTTTCTTT. Protein product: CASSLLRGNTEAFF.

In this sample, this clonotype turned up many times. The chain employs TRBV3-1 and TRBJ1-5, with D possibly matching TRBD1 (6 bases). The CDR3 extends over 16 amino acids. Germline CDR1 is LGHDT and CDR2 is YNNKEL (reference sequence). The V gene lost 4 bases and the J gene lost 3 bases, with 16 bases spanning the gap. CDR3 coding DNA: TGTGCCAGCAGCCCACAGGGATTAATCTCCAATCAGCCCCAGCATTTT. It translates to CASSPQGLISNQPQHF.

This clonotype was recorded many times. The chain carries TRBV4-3 and TRBJ2-1, with a tentative D call TRBD1 (6 bases). Germline CDR1 is LGHNA and CDR2 is YSLEER. This CDR3 contains 14 residues. Between the trimmed V and J ends, which lost 0 bases and 7 bases, there was a span of 10 bases. The CDR3 is CASSQDQGQNEQFF. CDR3 DNA: TGCGCCAGCAGCCAAGATCAGGGACAAAATGAGCAGTTCTTC.

V gene TRBV28 combines with J gene TRBJ2-2; the D gene is possibly TRBD1 (6 bases). Germline CDR1 MDHEN, CDR2 SYDVKM. Trimming left V 6 bases short and J 5 bases short, with 13 bases between. The CDR3 is 14 residues long. CDR3 coding DNA: TGTGCCAGCAGCTCGGACAGACCTACCGGGGAGCTGTTTTTT. Translated, it gives CASSSDRPTGELFF.

This clonotype was counted ten times or more. The J gene is TRBJ1-2, the V gene TRBV11-1; D uncertain. V lost 4 bases to trimming and J lost 8 bases, with 11 bases between them. Germline values: CDR1 SGHAT, CDR2 FQDESV (reference sequence). This CDR3 is 12 amino acids long. The CDR3 loop is CASSWSEEGYTF. The CDR3 DNA is TGTGCCAGCAGCTGGAGTGAGGAGGGCTACACCTTC.

Worth noting for this clonotype: Since a far larger clone is one base different, this is likely a read error. J is TRBJ2-1 and V is TRBV28, with TRBD2 matching 12 bases. The CDR3 extends over 14 amino acids. Germline-derived CDR1 and CDR2 are MDHEN and SYDVKM. CDR3 in DNA: TGTGTCACCGAGGGAGGGACTAGCGGGCATGAGCAGTTCTTC. Protein sequence: CVTEGGTSGHEQFF.

This clonotype was seen ten or more times. The CDR3: CASSSGGPDTQYF. CDR3 bases: TGTGCCAGCAGCTCAGGGGGCCCAGATACGCAGTATTTT. The chain combines TRBV5-5 with TRBJ2-3; the match to TRBD1 covers 8 bases. Germline values: CDR1 SGHKS, CDR2 YYEKEE (reference sequence). This CDR3 region has 13 residues. Germline trimming cut 3 bases from V and 4 bases from J; bases unmatched to any gene: 1. The variable domain in full, with the rest retrieved from reference TRBV5-5 and TRBJ2-3, is DAGVTQSPTHLIKTRGQQVTLRCSPISGHKSVSWYQQVLGQGPQFIFQYYEKEERGRGNFPDRFSARQFPNYSSELNVNALLLGDSALYLCASSSGGPDTQYFGPGTRLTVL.

This clonotype has ten or more counts. The chain has TRBV7-9 and TRBJ2-3; D not certain. CDR3 length equals 12 residues. Germline-derived CDR1 and CDR2 are SEHNR and FQNEAQ (reference sequence). V shed 11 bases and J shed 2 bases, with 11 bases lying between them. The CDR3: CAGRTNTDTQYF. Written as DNA, the CDR3 is TGTGCCGGACGGACCAACACAGATACGCAGTATTTT.

This clonotype was observed many times. The chain links TRBV14 to TRBJ2-1; tentatively, D is TRBD2 (7 bases). CDR3 size: 13 residues. Per germline, CDR1 SGHDN and CDR2 FVKESK. The V gene lost 3 bases and the J gene lost 6 bases, with 9 bases spanning the gap. The CDR3: CASSQGGGNEQFF. For the CDR3, the DNA is TGTGCCAGCAGCCAGGGAGGGGGCAATGAGCAGTTCTTC.

This clonotype was seen at least ten times. The J gene is TRBJ2-1, the V gene TRBV12-3 or TRBV12-4; no clear D gene. V was clipped by 7 bases and J by 5 bases, with 6 bases between them. This CDR3 has 11 amino acids. This CDR3 is CASTFNNEQFF. The DNA of the CDR3 is TGTGCCAGCACCTTCAACAATGAGCAGTTCTTC.

The rearrangement joins TRBV5-5 to TRBJ2-7; tentatively, D is TRBD1 (6 bases). Trimming shortened V by 4 bases and J by 6 bases, and 23 bases separated the two germline ends. The CDR3 loop spans 16 amino acids. Looked up from germline, CDR1 is SGHKS and CDR2 is YYEKEE (reference sequence). The CDR3 is CASSVIAGTPAGEQYF. The CDR3, as DNA: TGTGCCAGCAGCGTGATTGCCGGGACACCGGCGGGCGAGCAGTACTTC.

This clonotype occurred many times. CDR3 DNA sequence: TGTGCCAGCAGCTTAGCGCCCGGACAGGGAAAGACCCAGTACTTC. Protein product: CASSLAPGQGKTQYF. This chain joins TRBV7-6 and TRBJ2-5; 8 nucleotides align to TRBD1. The germline CDR1 and CDR2 sequences are SGHVS and FNYEAQ. The CDR3 runs 15 residues. Losses at the gene ends were 0 bases for V and 6 bases for J; bases not matched to a gene: 6.

A remark on this clonotype: This sequence is one base from a far larger clone and is likely a read error. This chain links TRBV5-3 with TRBJ1-2, with 7 bases that match TRBD1. TRBV5-3 is treated as an ORF (open reading frame) with a function not yet certain. CDR3 size: 13 residues. The CDR3 coding sequence is TGTGCCAGGAGCTTGAGACAGGGAGAAGGCTACACCTTC. Its translation is CARSLRQGEGYTF.

This clonotype was observed at least ten times. The V gene is TRBV29-1, the J gene TRBJ2-7; 7 bases align to TRBD1. The junction had 8 bases not matched to a gene; V was cut back by 6 bases and J by 0 bases. The germline V gene has CDR1 SQVTM and CDR2 ANQGSEA. The length of the CDR3 is 14 residues. Written as DNA, the CDR3 is TGCAGCGTCATGACAGGGACATCCTCCTACGAGCAGTACTTC. Amino acid sequence: CSVMTGTSSYEQYF.